This TCR beta chain is from a study of cytomegalovirus exposure and HLA in healthy donors. This CDR3 spans 17 amino acids. The PCR was carried out with 60 Vbeta primers and 13 Jbeta primers. Some clones are missing from TCRdb's copy, which holds only in-frame ones; the method was immunoSEQ multiplex PCR. Seen here are approximately 130,000 clones, around 85% observed once, and the top ten hold approximately 6.7%. The clonotype was recovered from a young woman in good health and CMV-seropositive. Sample: PBMCs. The chain is built from TRBV1 and TRBJ2-3; TRBD2 is the table's D call and was not checked against the DNA. TRBV1 is annotated as a pseudogene. The CDR3 is CTSSQGTTDQKRVAQYF. CDR3 nucleotide sequence: TGCACCAGCAGCCAAGGTACGACGGACCAAAAGAGGGTGGCGCAGTATTTT.